Sequencing of this T cell receptor (beta chain) was carried out in a study of radiation and T cells in renal cell carcinoma (dated by TCRdb to the early 2020s). Describing the broader study: In total, some 50 samples, comprising around 26 tumors and 27 peripheral blood samples, were subjected to TCR beta sequencing. The last blood draw happened 4 weeks after radiation, timed to coincide with nephrectomy. Across all 53 samples, 4,016,671 unique CDR3 nucleotide sequences encoding roughly 2.7 million unique CDR3 amino acid sequences were identified.

V was cut back by 1 base and J by 5 bases, leaving a gap of 6 bases between them. Via the germline V gene, CDR1 is SGHTA and CDR2 FQGNSA. From cysteine to phenylalanine, the CDR3 is 13 amino acids long. Just the 39-base CDR3 DNA is kept, in frame starting at base 1. This specimen's time point label, per the study, means: blood 4 weeks post-SBRT, at nephrectomy. The sample's treatment or condition, from its label and the paper: 15 Gy SBRT to primary tumor, nephrectomy 4 weeks later. The samples were obtained from a clinical trial, where primary renal cell carcinomas were treated with 15 Gy stereotactic body radiation therapy and then removed by nephrectomy 4 weeks afterward. To follow tumor-enriched clonotypes, serial peripheral blood was collected from radiation-treated patients at baseline and at 2 weeks and 4 weeks after SBRT. Every patient had renal cell carcinoma of clear cell pathology. The QIAamp DNA Blood Mini Kit (Qiagen) was used to prepare genomic DNA for TCR sequencing. The analyses included just those samples that passed every quality control check.

This clone has a single count. This receptor's antigen is unknown. Nothing much larger sits one base from this clone, and base qualities are not available. TCR beta libraries were generated from genomic DNA with the immunoSEQ kit, following the manufacturer's recommendations. For library preparation, a first multiplex PCR was performed with proprietary primers, followed by a second PCR in which unique barcodes were added, and bead cleanups were performed after each round. A kit-provided positive control reaction and a negative control reaction were included in every sample batch. The final libraries were assessed on an Agilent 4200 TapeStation D1000 ScreenTape, pooled by volume, and quantified by qPCR. Sequencing ran on an Illumina NextSeq500 with a MidOutput 150-cycle cartridge, using 156 Read1 and 15 Index1 cycles with kit custom primers. The pooled library was loaded at around 1.1 pM with 20% PhiX control spiked in. In the authors' own workflow: Vendor-processed data were analyzed in R, with a clonotype defined as all T cells sharing the same CDR3 nucleotide sequence. For clone abundance analyses, frequencies were normalized to the 10,000 most abundant clones in each sample. Public T cell clones, which averaged fewer than five per sample, were removed prior to analysis. A difference in abundance of at least 32-fold between compartments was used to define tumor-enriched and baseline blood-enriched clonotypes. A beta-binomial differential abundance model was used to identify clonotypes that were expanded or contracted between blood time points. Tumor-blood repertoire similarity was measured with the Baroni-Urbani and Buser coefficient, and groups were compared using two-tailed Wilcoxon tests in R. TCRdb provides this immuneACCESS table in a form limited to in-frame rearrangements. Some clones are lacking; in checked studies, under half of them reflect an unresolved V gene, and why the rest are absent is not known. Clone size and the V and J calls come from that table; the DNA yielded D and trimming. The sample yields 140,000 or so clones; 86% were counted once. The ten largest clones capture under 20% of the sample.

Here is what the overall study found, with its caveats: In blood, the top tumor clonotypes increased between baseline and 2 weeks post-radiation and then shrank by 4 weeks, which suggests that tumor-resident clones expanded only transiently. No pretreatment tumor biopsies were available, so the baseline intratumoral presence of clonotypes could not be determined. Because the trial had a single-armed design, the trial could not examine how radiation dose or scheduling affected the TCR repertoire. Blood repertoire dynamics were not followed beyond 4 weeks after treatment.

This specimen was blood, taken from a patient whose treatment included radiotherapy and nephrectomy. The receptor comes from a woman in her forties or fifties with renal cell carcinoma. The chain couples TRBV7-2 to TRBJ2-1; confidence is insufficient to name the D gene. The CDR3 region reads CASSLVRDNEQFF. The bases are TGTGCCAGCAGCTTAGTCCGGGACAATGAGCAGTTCTTC.